Each of the 11 T cell receptor beta chains below was sequenced from the same sample in a study of T-cell memory formation after mild COVID-19. TCRdb called the 5' RACE reads again in MiXCR, with one record for every CDR3 protein. Among approximately 150,000 distinct CDR3 sequences listed, about 5.5% were seen once. The sequenced sample consisted of PBMCs or a T cell subset sorted from them (not recorded which). The receptors derive from an adult woman who had mild COVID-19 (a few samples of this study predate the infection). Cell type and time point are not known.

This clonotype was seen at least ten times. The chain joins TRBV5-1 to TRBJ2-7; 7 bases agree with TRBD1. This CDR3 is built from 16 residues. Trimming took 0 bases from V and 5 from J; bases not matched to a gene: 11. Germline V lookup: CDR1 SGHRS, CDR2 YFSETQ. CDR3 sequence: CASSLDTGAFRNEQYF. Written as DNA, the CDR3 is TGCGCCAGCAGCTTGGATACAGGGGCTTTTAGGAACGAGCAGTACTTC.

This clonotype was counted at least ten times. The V call is TRBV29-1, the J call TRBJ2-3, with D possibly matching TRBD2 (6 bases). Germline V CDR1 and CDR2: SQVTM, ANQGSEA. V was shortened by 7 bases and J by 5 bases, with 19 bases between the two germline ends. This CDR3 is built from 14 residues. The CDR3 DNA reads TGCAGCGCCAGTCTTTGGACGGAGGGAGATACGCAGTATTTT. This gives the protein CSASLWTEGDTQYF.

This chain links TRBV30 with TRBJ2-1; 11 bases agree with TRBD2. Germline CDR1 GTSNPN, CDR2 SVGIG (reference sequence). Trimming at V came to 4 bases and at J to 2 bases, leaving 10 bases not matched to a gene. The CDR3 runs to 17 residues. The CDR3 sequence: CAWTGTSGRVPYNEQFF. CDR3 DNA sequence: TGTGCCTGGACTGGGACTAGCGGAAGGGTCCCCTACAATGAGCAGTTCTTC.

The table lists this clonotype with many counts. The chain joins TRBV5-1 to TRBJ2-7, with D perhaps matching TRBD1 or TRBD2 (7 bases each). With 3 bases removed from V and 2 bases from J, the gap between germline ends came to 18 bases. This CDR3 region has 16 residues. The germline V gene has CDR1 SGHRS and CDR2 YFSETQ. The CDR3 spells CASSSNPTGTTYEQYF. In nucleotides, the CDR3 is TGCGCCAGCAGCTCAAACCCGACAGGGACTACCTACGAGCAGTACTTC.

The chain recombines TRBV18 with TRBJ2-1; D ambiguous. Trimming took off 2 bases at V and 3 bases at J, with 11 bases between the two ends. The CDR3 is 15 residues long. Germline V gene sequence: CDR1 KGHSH, CDR2 LQKENI. CDR3 sequence reads: CASSPSLSVYNEQFF. DNA for the CDR3: TGTGCCAGCTCACCAAGTCTCTCCGTCTACAATGAGCAGTTCTTC.

The sample holds a few counts of this clonotype. The chain joins TRBV6-5 to TRBJ1-2; D ambiguous. The germline V gene encodes CDR1 MNHEY and CDR2 SVGAGI. V dropped 6 bases and J dropped 8 bases, with 16 bases sitting between them. The CDR3 totals 13 residues. The CDR3 spells CASRLGRSPGYTF. In nucleotides, the CDR3 is TGTGCCAGCAGACTTGGGCGGAGCCCGGGCTACACCTTC.

V is TRBV29-1 and J is TRBJ1-3; the D is unclear. CDR3 length: 11 amino acids. V gave up 5 bases and J gave up 0 bases, with 2 bases separating them. The V gene's germline CDR1 is SQVTM and CDR2 ANQGSEA. CDR3 DNA sequence: TGCAGCGTTACCTCTGGAAACACCATATATTTT. Translating it yields CSVTSGNTIYF.

The chain is built from TRBV6-6 and TRBJ1-1; D perhaps matches TRBD1 (5 bases). CDR3 length: 14 amino acids. The germline V gene encodes CDR1 MNHNY and CDR2 SVGAGI (reference sequence). Trimming cost V 6 bases and J 1 base, with 12 bases left between them. CDR3 DNA: TGTGCCAGCAGCTATACCGACAGGAACACTGAAGCTTTCTTT. Translation: CASSYTDRNTEAFF.

This clonotype was observed many times. The chain links TRBV13 to TRBJ1-5; D is perhaps TRBD1 (6 bases). CDR1 and CDR2 from the germline V gene are PRHDT and FYEKMQ (reference sequence). The CDR3 has 13 amino acids. V dropped 5 bases and J dropped 7 bases, with 12 bases sitting between them. The CDR3 reads CASSRRGGQPQHF. The CDR3 bases are TGTGCCAGCAGCCGGAGGGGGGGGCAGCCCCAGCATTTT.

This clonotype appeared many times. The CDR3 region is CASSVVGEQFF. CDR3 sequence (DNA): TGTGCCAGCAGTGTGGTTGGGGAGCAGTTCTTC. The V call is TRBV12-3 or TRBV12-4, the J call TRBJ2-1; no clear D. V lost 5 bases, J lost 10 bases, and 9 bases lay in between. The CDR3 totals 11 residues.

The chain joins TRBV5-1 to TRBJ2-7, with a weak D call TRBD1 (6 bases). CDR3 size: 15 residues. The germline V gene encodes CDR1 SGHRS and CDR2 YFSETQ. V lost 3 bases, J lost 2 bases, and 15 bases lay in between. The CDR3 coding sequence is TGCGCCAGCAGCTCGGGGACATTAATTACCTACGAGCAGTACTTC. It is translated as CASSSGTLITYEQYF.